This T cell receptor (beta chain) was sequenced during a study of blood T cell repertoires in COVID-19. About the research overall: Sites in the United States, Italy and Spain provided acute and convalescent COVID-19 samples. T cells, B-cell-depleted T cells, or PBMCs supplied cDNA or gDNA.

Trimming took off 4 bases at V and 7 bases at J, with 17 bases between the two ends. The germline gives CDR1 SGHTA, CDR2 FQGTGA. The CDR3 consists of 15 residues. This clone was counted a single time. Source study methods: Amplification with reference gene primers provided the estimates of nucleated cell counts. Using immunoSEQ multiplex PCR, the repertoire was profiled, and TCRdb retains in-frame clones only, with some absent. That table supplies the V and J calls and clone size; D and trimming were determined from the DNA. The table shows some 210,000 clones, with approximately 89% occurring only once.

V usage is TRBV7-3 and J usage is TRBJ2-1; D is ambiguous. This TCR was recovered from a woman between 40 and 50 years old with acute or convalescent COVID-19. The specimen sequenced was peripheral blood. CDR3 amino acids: CASSSLSFLRNEQFF. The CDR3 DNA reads TGTGCCAGCAGCTCCCTATCTTTTCTGAGGAATGAGCAGTTCTTC.